This entry describes one T cell receptor beta chain. The antigen is not known. The sample is drawn from a study of CD8+ T cells in alopecia areata. Whole-study results and caveats: Between patients, shared TCR sequences were less clear than in mice. This was possibly due in part to HLA diversity in the patient population.

V was clipped by 0 bases and J by 0 bases, with 8 bases between them. The CDR3 loop spans 15 amino acids. From germline, CDR1 is GTSNPN and CDR2 SVGIG (reference sequence). RNA was extracted and reverse transcribed into cDNA as the sequencing template. The repertoire was sequenced with immunoSEQ multiplex PCR; TCRdb's copy has only in-frame clones and lacks some. Among tens of thousands of clones, roughly half were seen once, and the ten largest hold around 5.7%. Lesional scalp punch biopsies and peripheral blood were collected from alopecia areata patients. PBMCs served as the source from which CD4+ and CD8+ T cells were sorted.

The rearrangement joins TRBV30 to TRBJ2-2; tentatively, D is TRBD2 (5 bases). Sequencing input: NKG2D-high CD8+ T cells sorted from blood. This receptor was obtained from a human donor with alopecia areata. CDR3 nucleotide sequence: TGTGCCTGGAGTGTCGGGGTCACGAACACCGGGGAGCTGTTTTTT. It translates to CAWSVGVTNTGELFF.